The source of this T cell receptor beta chain is a study of cytomegalovirus exposure and HLA in healthy donors. This CDR3 contains 15 residues. Germline V lookup: CDR1 MDHEN, CDR2 SYDVKM. Trimming took off 3 bases at V and 5 bases at J, with 16 bases between the two ends. A remark on this clone: Its antigen is not identified.

A multiplex PCR was run with 60 Vbeta primers and 13 Jbeta primers. Assay used: immunoSEQ multiplex PCR; TCRdb lists only in-frame clones, some missing. Altogether 150,000 to 250,000 clones are present, 82% being singletons, with the ten largest covering 6.5%. Findings and limits, study-wide: Reportedly, fewer N-insertions than the roughly 700-donor mean appeared in an Asian-associated ancestry cluster in a later analysis. Associated with HLA alleles at 0.05 false discovery rate in a later analysis were over 15,000 TCR beta sequences.

The chain links TRBV28 to TRBJ1-2; D not certain. The sequence was collected from a woman in her fifties or sixties in good health and CMV-seropositive. The sequencing sample was made of PBMCs. CDR3 amino acids: CASSFGGKPEYGYTF. The CDR3 DNA is TGTGCCAGCAGTTTCGGAGGCAAACCAGAGTATGGCTACACCTTC.